The 9 T cell receptor beta chains listed next were all sequenced from one sample in a study of cytomegalovirus exposure and HLA in healthy donors. In the PCR, 60 Vbeta and 13 Jbeta primers were used. Sequencing was performed with immunoSEQ multiplex PCR; in TCRdb, only in-frame clones are kept and a portion is missing. The sample has around 200,000 clones; about 79% are singletons. Sequenced sample: PBMCs. The receptor source for this set is a woman in her fifties or sixties in good health and CMV-seronegative.

The chain has TRBV6-5 and TRBJ1-3, with a tentative D call TRBD1 (5 bases). V was shortened by 9 bases and J by 4 bases, with 13 bases between the two germline ends. This CDR3 spans 13 amino acids. Germline CDR1 is MNHEY and CDR2 is SVGAGI. Here the CDR3 reads CASGADTGNTIYF. DNA of the CDR3: TGTGCCAGTGGGGCGGATACAGGAAACACCATATATTTT.

V gene TRBV19 combines with J gene TRBJ1-1, with D perhaps TRBD1 (6 bases). This CDR3 has 14 residues. Germline V gene sequence: CDR1 LNHDA, CDR2 SQIVND (reference sequence). Trimming pared 8 bases from V and 1 base from J, leaving 14 bases between. The CDR3: CASWQGFGNTEAFF. Written as DNA, the CDR3 is TGTGCCAGTTGGCAGGGGTTTGGGAACACTGAAGCTTTCTTT.

This rearrangement joins TRBV6-6 to TRBJ1-1; no reliable D call. V lost 7 bases and J 1 base, leaving 13 bases between the germline ends. Germline V gene data show CDR1 as MNHNY and CDR2 as SVGAGI (reference sequence). The CDR3 sequence is 14 residues long. The DNA of the CDR3 is TGTGCCAGCACACAGTTGTGGTCGAACACTGAAGCTTTCTTT. Its translation is CASTQLWSNTEAFF.

V gene TRBV6-1 combines with J gene TRBJ1-2, with 10 bases that match TRBD1. Per germline, CDR1 MNHNS and CDR2 SASEGT. This CDR3 spans 15 amino acids. The junction had 6 bases not matched to a gene; V was cut back by 1 base and J by 7 bases. CDR3 residues: CASSEGTGGSPGYTF. CDR3 DNA sequence: TGTGCCAGCAGTGAAGGGACAGGGGGGTCGCCTGGCTACACCTTC.

The chain combines TRBV21-1 with TRBJ1-3; the table gives TRBD1 as D, unverified against the DNA. TRBV21-1 is tagged as a pseudogene. The CDR3 loop spans 19 amino acids. DNA of the CDR3: TGTGCCAGCAGCAAATCTCAATGGTGCGGAAGGGGTTCTAGGCACACCATATATTTT. Its translation: CASSKSQWCGRGSRHTIYF.

This clone was seen just once. The chain is built from TRBV5-5 and TRBJ2-3; no definite D call. Germline values: CDR1 SGHKS, CDR2 YYEKEE (reference sequence). Trimming pared 4 bases from V and 0 bases from J, leaving 12 bases between. This CDR3 has 15 amino acids. The CDR3 DNA sequence: TGTGCCAGCAGCCGGGTGAGAACTAGCACAGATACGCAGTATTTT. It encodes CASSRVRTSTDTQYF.

The sample holds one count of this clone. The chain links TRBV30 to TRBJ2-2; 8 bases align to TRBD1. CDR1 and CDR2 from the germline V gene are GTSNPN and SVGIG (reference sequence). Trimming took 5 bases from V and 6 from J; bases not matched to a gene: 8. The CDR3 totals 14 residues. The CDR3, as DNA: TGTGCCTGGGGACAGGGTTTCTTTTCCGGGGAGCTGTTTTTT. Residues: CAWGQGFFSGELFF.

This clone was counted a few times. The chain combines TRBV19 with TRBJ1-6, with 7 bases identical to TRBD1. V was pared by 3 bases and J by 8 bases, with 4 bases of the junction left unmatched. CDR3 length: 14 amino acids. Per the germline V gene, CDR1 is LNHDA and CDR2 is SQIVND (reference sequence). The CDR3 here is CASSIDRVYSPLHF. The CDR3 DNA is TGTGCCAGTAGTATCGACAGGGTGTATTCACCCCTCCACTTT.

This rearrangement joins TRBV29-1 to TRBJ2-7; D may be TRBD1 (6 bases). V lost 1 base, J lost 2 bases, and 15 bases lay in between. CDR1 and CDR2 from the germline V gene are SQVTM and ANQGSEA. There are 15 residues in the CDR3. CDR3 coding DNA: TGCAGCGTTGAAGTGGGGCAGGGGTCCGCCTACGAGCAGTACTTC. It is translated as CSVEVGQGSAYEQYF.